This TCR beta chain was captured in a study of cytomegalovirus exposure and HLA in healthy donors. Study overall: Drawn from HLA-typed donors, 80 million to 100 million unique TCRs were held in an early data release. Most donors, around 81% of some 400 genotyped, fell in the Caucasian-associated ancestry cluster. The study, taken as a whole, reports: After further analysis at a later stage, 15,000 to 20,000 TCR beta sequences were associated with HLA alleles at 0.05 false discovery rate.

PCR primers comprised 60 Vbeta and 13 Jbeta primers. Clones were sequenced by immunoSEQ multiplex PCR, and TCRdb holds only the in-frame ones, with some missing. This table holds more than 95,000 clones, about 70% found once. This clone was seen a single time. Its antigen is unidentified. CDR1 MGHRA and CDR2 YSYEKL come from the germline V gene. Trimming cost V 0 bases and J 10 bases; bases outside gene matches: 15. This CDR3 spans 19 amino acids. J is TRBJ1-6 and V is TRBV4-1, with 10 bases matching TRBD1. The sample was PBMCs. The clonotype was recovered from a woman aged 70-85 years in good health and CMV-seropositive. The CDR3 sequence: CASSQDLRDRGFSLSPLHF. The CDR3 nucleotides are TGCGCCAGCAGCCAAGACCTCCGGGACAGGGGCTTTTCTTTGTCACCCCTCCACTTT.